This is a list of T cell receptor beta chains from one sample in a study of monozygotic twins with inflammatory bowel disease. TCRdb processed the 5' RACE reads again and assigns one entry to each CDR3 protein, with no DNA. This repertoire comprises roughly 320,000 distinct CDR3 sequences; its ten largest clones make up 5.6%. Sequencing input: blood. The receptors shown here come from a human donor with ulcerative colitis or Crohn's disease, or a healthy co-twin of an affected twin (not recorded which). Each CDR3 is given with its conserved first and last residue. Each record gives: J gene, V gene, CDR3 protein.

j_call: TRBJ2-2
v_call: TRBV7-2
cdr3_aa: CASSPRPGPGELFF

j_call: TRBJ2-7
v_call: TRBV4-3
cdr3_aa: CASSHGQSSYEQYF

j_call: TRBJ2-7
v_call: TRBV7-2
cdr3_aa: CASSLEGVKYEQYF

j_call: TRBJ2-7
v_call: TRBV20-1
cdr3_aa: CSAAGGSAHEQYF

j_call: TRBJ1-3
v_call: TRBV4-2
cdr3_aa: CASSQAIGRGPPSEWTIYF

j_call: TRBJ2-4
v_call: TRBV7-2
cdr3_aa: CASSTGTLAKNIQYF

j_call: TRBJ2-7
v_call: TRBV5-1
cdr3_aa: CASSPQAGFAVYEQYF

j_call: TRBJ2-1
v_call: TRBV6-2/TRBV6-3
cdr3_aa: CASTDRDPPSYNEQFF

j_call: TRBJ2-2
v_call: TRBV29-1
cdr3_aa: CSVGSQGARAGELFF

j_call: TRBJ2-1
v_call: TRBV24-1
cdr3_aa: CATSDSSGGLSRKQFF

j_call: TRBJ2-3
v_call: TRBV12-3/TRBV12-4
cdr3_aa: CASSPGTSGVLDTQYF

j_call: TRBJ2-7
v_call: TRBV5-1
cdr3_aa: CASSPVAGSSYEQYF

j_call: TRBJ2-7
v_call: TRBV6-2/TRBV6-3
cdr3_aa: CASSSTATRTYEQYF

j_call: TRBJ1-2
v_call: TRBV18
cdr3_aa: CATVGQGGGYTF

j_call: TRBJ2-1
v_call: TRBV20-1
cdr3_aa: CSATAGVGSYNEQFF

j_call: TRBJ2-7
v_call: TRBV7-7
cdr3_aa: CASSAWTVGEQYF

j_call: TRBJ1-1
v_call: TRBV6-4
cdr3_aa: CASSRDPNAEAFF

j_call: TRBJ2-2
v_call: TRBV5-1
cdr3_aa: CASSPSGGAGPTGELFF

j_call: TRBJ2-4
v_call: TRBV28
cdr3_aa: CASFGQYKNIQYF

j_call: TRBJ2-2
v_call: TRBV5-4
cdr3_aa: CASSLDYGGELFF

j_call: TRBJ2-7
v_call: TRBV20-1
cdr3_aa: CSASLRESPYEQYF

j_call: TRBJ1-2
v_call: TRBV3-1
cdr3_aa: CASSQGDYGYTF

j_call: TRBJ2-2
v_call: TRBV7-9
cdr3_aa: CASSLGGGWNTGELFF

j_call: TRBJ2-7
v_call: TRBV12-3/TRBV12-4
cdr3_aa: CASRKQGSEFYEQYF

j_call: TRBJ2-1
v_call: TRBV5-5
cdr3_aa: CASSLTTSGGLFPNEQFF

j_call: TRBJ2-7
v_call: TRBV6-5
cdr3_aa: CASSRQGTYEQYF

j_call: TRBJ2-1
v_call: TRBV28
cdr3_aa: CASSFPKGWRGPYNEQFF

j_call: TRBJ1-6
v_call: TRBV20-1
cdr3_aa: CSARDLGTNSPLHF

j_call: TRBJ1-1
v_call: TRBV5-1
cdr3_aa: CASSALDRLDTEAFF

j_call: TRBJ2-7
v_call: TRBV29-1
cdr3_aa: CSVEDRGAFSYEQYF